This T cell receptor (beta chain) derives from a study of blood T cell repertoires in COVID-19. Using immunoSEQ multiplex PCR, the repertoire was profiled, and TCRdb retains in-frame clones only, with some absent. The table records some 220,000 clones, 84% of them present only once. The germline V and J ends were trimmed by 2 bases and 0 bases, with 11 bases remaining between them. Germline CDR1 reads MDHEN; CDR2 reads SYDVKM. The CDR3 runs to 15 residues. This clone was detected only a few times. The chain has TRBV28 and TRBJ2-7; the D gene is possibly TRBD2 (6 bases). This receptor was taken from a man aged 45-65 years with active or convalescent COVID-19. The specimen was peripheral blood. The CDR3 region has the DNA TGTGCCAGCAGTTTAATTACTAGCACCTCCTACGAGCAGTACTTC. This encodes CASSLITSTSYEQYF.